This T cell receptor (beta chain) is drawn from a study of blood T cell repertoires in COVID-19. Sequencing used immunoSEQ multiplex PCR; TCRdb keeps in-frame clones, though not all of them. Among some 130,000 clones listed, about 80% were seen once. The CDR3 runs 15 residues. The ends lost 6 bases at V and 0 bases at J; junction bases unmatched: 6. Germline loops: CDR1 KGHSH, CDR2 LQKENI. The chain combines TRBV18 with TRBJ2-7; 9 nucleotides line up with TRBD1. The TCR sequence derives from a man aged 40-55 years with active or convalescent COVID-19. Input material: peripheral blood. For the CDR3, the DNA is TGTGCCAGCTCTGCCGGGACAGGGAGCTCCTACGAGCAGTACTTC. Its translation is CASSAGTGSSYEQYF.